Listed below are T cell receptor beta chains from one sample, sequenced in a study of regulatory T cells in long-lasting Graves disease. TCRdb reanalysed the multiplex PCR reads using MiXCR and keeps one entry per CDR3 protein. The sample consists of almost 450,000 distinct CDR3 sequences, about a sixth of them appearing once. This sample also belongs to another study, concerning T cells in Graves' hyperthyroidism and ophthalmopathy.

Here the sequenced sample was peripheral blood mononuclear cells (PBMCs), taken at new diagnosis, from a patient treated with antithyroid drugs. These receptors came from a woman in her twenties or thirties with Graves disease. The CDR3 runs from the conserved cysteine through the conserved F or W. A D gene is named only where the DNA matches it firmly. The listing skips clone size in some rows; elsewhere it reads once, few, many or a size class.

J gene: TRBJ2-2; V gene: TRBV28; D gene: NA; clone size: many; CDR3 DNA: TGTGCCAGCAGTTTATCCTTCCTGTGGGACACCTCAACCGGGGAGCTGTTTTTT; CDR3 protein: CASSLSFLWDTSTGELFF
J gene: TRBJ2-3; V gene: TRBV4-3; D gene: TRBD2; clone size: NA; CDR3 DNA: TGCGCCAGCAGCCAAAAGCGGGAGTGGGATACGCAGTATTTT; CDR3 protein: CASSQKREWDTQYF
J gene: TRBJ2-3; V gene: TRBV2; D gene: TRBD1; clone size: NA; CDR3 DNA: TGCGCCAGCAGCCAGCCGATGGGGGACAGGGGCCAAGATACGCAGTATTTT; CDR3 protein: CASSQPMGDRGQDTQYF
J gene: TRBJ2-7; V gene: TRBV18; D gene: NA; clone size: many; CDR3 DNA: TGTGCCAGCAGTCCCCCGGGTTCATACGAGCAGTACTTC; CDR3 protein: CASSPPGSYEQYF
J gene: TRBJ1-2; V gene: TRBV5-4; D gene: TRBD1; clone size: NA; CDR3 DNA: TGTGCCAGCAGCCCAGGGGGGGGCTCCCAAGGCTACACCTTC; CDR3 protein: CASSPGGGSQGYTF
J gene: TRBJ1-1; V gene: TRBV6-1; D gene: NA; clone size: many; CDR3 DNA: TGTGCCAGCAGACAGAGCAGGTCGAGGACTGAAGCTTTCTTT; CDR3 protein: CASRQSRSRTEAFF
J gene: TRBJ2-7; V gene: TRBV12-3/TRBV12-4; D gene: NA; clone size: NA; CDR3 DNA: TGTGCCAGCAGTCCATATGTTTTGGGGGGGGCCGAGACCTACGAGCAGTACTTC; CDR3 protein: CASSPYVLGGAETYEQYF
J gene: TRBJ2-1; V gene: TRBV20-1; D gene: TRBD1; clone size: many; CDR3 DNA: TGCAGTGCTAGTATCGGTGCAGGGGGCCCTTCCAATGAGCAGTTCTTC; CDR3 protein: CSASIGAGGPSNEQFF
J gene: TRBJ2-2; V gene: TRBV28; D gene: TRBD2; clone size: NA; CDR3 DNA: TGTGCCAGCAGGTACGGGACTAGCGTGAACGGGGAGCTGTTTTTT; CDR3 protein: CASRYGTSVNGELFF
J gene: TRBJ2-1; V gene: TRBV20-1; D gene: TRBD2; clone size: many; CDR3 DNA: TGCAGTGCTAAGACTAGCCGGACGTACAATGAGCAGTTCTTC; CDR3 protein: CSAKTSRTYNEQFF
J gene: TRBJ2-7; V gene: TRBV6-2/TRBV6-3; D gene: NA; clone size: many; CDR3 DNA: TGTGCCAGCAGTGAAGGCGGAGGGACCTACGAGCAGTACTTC; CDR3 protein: CASSEGGGTYEQYF
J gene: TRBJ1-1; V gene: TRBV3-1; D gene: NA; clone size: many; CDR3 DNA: TGCGCCAGCAGCCAAGAGGGGGACACTGAAGCTTTCTTT; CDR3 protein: CASSQEGDTEAFF
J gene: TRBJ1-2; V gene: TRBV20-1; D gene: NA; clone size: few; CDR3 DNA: TGCAGTGCTCCTCCTAAGGGGCCCGGGGCGTATGGCTACACCTTC; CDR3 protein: CSAPPKGPGAYGYTF
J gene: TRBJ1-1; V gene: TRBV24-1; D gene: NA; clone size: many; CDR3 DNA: TGTGCCACCAGTGATAACACTGAAGCTTTCTTT; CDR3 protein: CATSDNTEAFF
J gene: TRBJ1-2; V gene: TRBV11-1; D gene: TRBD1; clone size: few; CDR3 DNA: TGTGCCAGCAGCTTGAGGAGCAGGGGGGGCTATGGCTACACCTTC; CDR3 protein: CASSLRSRGGYGYTF
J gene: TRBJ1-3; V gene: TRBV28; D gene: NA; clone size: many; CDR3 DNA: TGTGCCAGCAGTTTCAGGAGCTCTGGAAACACCATATATTTT; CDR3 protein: CASSFRSSGNTIYF
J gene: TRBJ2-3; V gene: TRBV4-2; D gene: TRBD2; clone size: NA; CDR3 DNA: TGTGCCAGCAGCCATGGTCCGGGACTAGATCCTAGCACAGATACGCAGTATTTT; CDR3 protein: CASSHGPGLDPSTDTQYF
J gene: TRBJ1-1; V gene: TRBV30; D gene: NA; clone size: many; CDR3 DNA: TGTGCCTGGACCCTTCTGGGGGGTGGCACTGAAGCTTTCTTT; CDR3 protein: CAWTLLGGGTEAFF